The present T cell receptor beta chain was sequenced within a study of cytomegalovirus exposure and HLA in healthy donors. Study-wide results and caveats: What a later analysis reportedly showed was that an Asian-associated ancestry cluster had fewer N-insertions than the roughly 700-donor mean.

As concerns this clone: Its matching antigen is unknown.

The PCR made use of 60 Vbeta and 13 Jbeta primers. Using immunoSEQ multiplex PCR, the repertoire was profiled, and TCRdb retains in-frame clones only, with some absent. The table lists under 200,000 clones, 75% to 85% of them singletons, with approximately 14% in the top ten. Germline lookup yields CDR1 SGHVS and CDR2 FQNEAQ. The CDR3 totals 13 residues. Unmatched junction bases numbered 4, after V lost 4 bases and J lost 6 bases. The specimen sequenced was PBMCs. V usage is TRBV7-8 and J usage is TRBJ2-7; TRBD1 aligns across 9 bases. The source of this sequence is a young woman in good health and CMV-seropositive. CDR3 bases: TGTGCCAGCAGCTCTCGACAGGGGGGCGAGCAGTACTTC. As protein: CASSSRQGGEQYF.